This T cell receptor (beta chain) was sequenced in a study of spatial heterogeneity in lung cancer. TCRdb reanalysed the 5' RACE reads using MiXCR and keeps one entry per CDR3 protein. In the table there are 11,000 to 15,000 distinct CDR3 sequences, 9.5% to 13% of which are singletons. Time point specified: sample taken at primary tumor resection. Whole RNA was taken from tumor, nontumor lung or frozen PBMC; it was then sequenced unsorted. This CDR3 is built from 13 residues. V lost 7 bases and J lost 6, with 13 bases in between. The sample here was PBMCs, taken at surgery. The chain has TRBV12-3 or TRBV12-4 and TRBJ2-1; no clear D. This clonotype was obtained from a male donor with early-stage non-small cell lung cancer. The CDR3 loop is CASTLGTSNEQFF. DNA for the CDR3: TGTGCCAGCACCCTAGGCACTTCCAATGAGCAGTTCTTC.